These T cell receptor beta chains were read from a single sample in a study of blood T cells in healthy people across ages. TCRdb independently ran MiXCR on the 5' RACE reads; one entry per CDR3 protein. The sample lists fewer than 900,000 distinct CDR3 sequences, over 45% seen once, with 30% to 40% in the top ten. The sequenced material came from blood. These receptors were collected from a woman aged 60 to 75 in good health. Both conserved end residues are part of each CDR3. D genes are given only for firm matches. Some rows mark clone size as missing; the rest say once, few, many or name a class of expanded clone.

TRBD2	TRBV20-1	16	TRBJ2-1	.	CSARDLAGEAYNEQFF	TGCAGTGCTAGAGACCTAGCGGGGGAAGCCTACAATGAGCAGTTCTTC
TRBD2	TRBV28	15	TRBJ2-1	once	CASSLGAGGVNEQFF	TGTGCCAGCAGTTTAGGTGCGGGAGGGGTAAATGAGCAGTTCTTC
TRBD2	TRBV9	16	TRBJ2-3	.	CASSVAVGRSTDTQYF	TGTGCCAGCAGCGTAGCCGTCGGGAGGTCGACAGATACGCAGTATTTT
.	TRBV4-1	13	TRBJ2-1	few	CASSLALAIEQFF	TGCGCCAGCAGCCTAGCCTTGGCGATTGAGCAGTTCTTC
.	TRBV29-1	16	TRBJ2-2	.	CSVEDRGRVNTGELFF	TGCAGCGTTGAAGATCGGGGCAGGGTGAACACCGGGGAGCTGTTTTTT
.	TRBV20-1	12	TRBJ1-1	.	CSARDAGYKAFF	TGCAGTGCTAGAGACGCGGGGTATAAAGCTTTCTTT
.	TRBV7-2	15	TRBJ1-6	.	CASSTVSGLGSPLHF	TGTGCCAGCAGCACAGTTTCAGGGTTAGGGTCACCCCTCCACTTT
TRBD2	TRBV28	16	TRBJ2-7	few	CASTRTSGRSSYEQYF	TGTGCCAGCACCCGGACTAGCGGGAGGAGCTCCTACGAGCAGTACTTC
TRBD1	TRBV7-2	13	TRBJ1-5	.	CASSPQGDQPQHF	TGCGCCAGCAGCCCACAGGGGGATCAGCCCCAGCATTTT
.	TRBV11-2	12	TRBJ2-5	.	CAISPMRETQYF	TGTGCCATTTCCCCCATGCGTGAGACCCAGTACTTC
TRBD1	TRBV15	17	TRBJ2-7	.	CATSRNPTGVSGYEQYF	TGTGCCACCAGCAGAAACCCGACAGGGGTATCCGGCTACGAGCAGTACTTC
.	TRBV20-1	16	TRBJ2-7	many	CSARDGRPGTLGEQYF	TGCAGTGCTAGAGATGGGCGGCCAGGAACCTTAGGGGAGCAGTACTTC
.	TRBV7-9	14	TRBJ2-3	few	CASSLRVSTDTQYF	TGTGCCAGCAGCCTCAGGGTTAGCACAGATACGCAGTATTTT
.	TRBV3-1	14	TRBJ2-7	.	CASSQEKSYYEQYF	TGTGCCAGCAGCCAAGAGAAAAGCTACTACGAGCAGTACTTC
.	TRBV18	12	TRBJ2-7	.	CASSPSGVDQYF	TGTGCCAGCTCACCCTCGGGAGTTGATCAGTACTTC
.	TRBV7-9	15	TRBJ2-7	.	CASSPQAQPTYEQYF	TGTGCCAGCAGCCCCCAAGCCCAACCCACGTACGAGCAGTACTTC
TRBD2	TRBV7-2	16	TRBJ2-7	few	CASSLEGTSGRYEQYF	TGTGCCAGCAGCTTAGAAGGGACTAGCGGGCGTTACGAGCAGTACTTC
TRBD2	TRBV3-1	16	TRBJ2-2	.	CASSLRLAGDIGELFF	TGTGCCAGCAGCTTGCGACTAGCGGGAGATATCGGGGAGCTGTTTTTT
TRBD2	TRBV20-1	13	TRBJ2-3	.	CSVIRAGADTQYF	TGCAGTGTCATAAGAGCGGGAGCGGATACGCAGTATTTT
TRBD1	TRBV28	12	TRBJ2-7	.	CASRVQGDEQYF	TGTGCCAGCAGGGTCCAGGGGGACGAGCAGTACTTC
.	TRBV15	14	TRBJ2-7	.	CATSRSTTGREQYF	TGTGCCACCAGCAGATCTACTACAGGGCGTGAGCAGTACTTC
.	TRBV20-1	14	TRBJ2-5	few	CSAREDSTQETQYF	TGCAGTGCTAGAGAGGACAGCACCCAAGAGACCCAGTACTTC
.	TRBV4-2	15	TRBJ2-7	.	CASSQGVETFYEQYF	TGTGCCAGCAGCCAAGGGGTCGAGACTTTCTACGAGCAGTACTTC
.	TRBV27	15	TRBJ2-5	.	CASSFTPTGKETQYF	TGTGCCAGCAGTTTTACCCCAACCGGAAAAGAGACCCAGTACTTC
.	TRBV12-3/TRBV12-4	15	TRBJ1-4	.	CASSLWATTDEKLFF	TGTGCCAGCAGTTTATGGGCAACAACTGATGAAAAACTGTTTTTT
TRBD1	TRBV2	14	TRBJ2-7	.	CASSEAGQAREQYF	TGTGCCAGCAGTGAAGCGGGACAGGCTCGCGAGCAGTACTTC
TRBD2	TRBV5-1	16	TRBJ2-1	.	CASSSTSGISYNEQFF	TGCGCCAGCAGCTCCACTAGCGGGATTTCATACAATGAGCAGTTCTTC
TRBD2	TRBV10-3	17	TRBJ2-1	few	CAISEAGSGSAYNEQFF	TGTGCCATCAGTGAAGCCGGGAGCGGGAGCGCCTACAATGAGCAGTTCTTC
TRBD1	TRBV18	16	TRBJ2-1	few	CASSPVPGQGVNEQFF	TGTGCCAGCTCACCCGTACCGGGACAGGGGGTCAATGAGCAGTTCTTC
TRBD2	TRBV7-2	16	TRBJ2-4	few	CASSLSRGGTKNIQYF	TGTGCCAGCAGCTTATCCCGGGGAGGGACCAAAAACATTCAGTACTTC
TRBD2	TRBV7-6	17	TRBJ2-6	.	CASSLFGGGSGANVLTF	TGTGCCAGCAGCTTATTCGGGGGGGGCTCTGGGGCCAACGTCCTGACTTTC
.	TRBV7-2	19	TRBJ2-5	.	CASSYPLGATESVQETQYF	TGTGCCAGCAGCTACCCCCTTGGAGCGACCGAATCCGTCCAAGAGACCCAGTACTTC
TRBD1	TRBV5-1	15	TRBJ1-1	.	CASSRGQSTDTEAFF	TGCGCCAGCAGCCGGGGACAGTCCACGGACACTGAAGCTTTCTTT
TRBD2	TRBV7-2	17	TRBJ2-1	.	CASRRTSGGLIYNEQFF	TGTGCCAGCAGACGCACTAGCGGGGGCCTAATCTACAATGAGCAGTTCTTC
.	TRBV6-1	13	TRBJ2-3	.	CASKAQGTDTQYF	TGTGCCAGCAAGGCCCAGGGCACAGATACGCAGTATTTT